One sample yielded the 15 T cell receptor beta chains listed below, sequenced in a study of blood T cell repertoires in COVID-19. This table comes from immunoSEQ multiplex PCR, and its TCRdb copy is limited to in-frame clones, with some not included. The sample records about 240,000 clones, around 87% being singletons. Source material: PBMCs or T cells enriched from blood (not recorded which). These receptors were obtained from a woman aged 40 to 50 with acute COVID-19.

This clone was detected only once. The chain joins TRBV6-1 to TRBJ1-2; TRBD1 matches at 8 bases. The CDR3 is 16 amino acids. Losses at the gene ends were 5 bases for V and 6 bases for J; bases not matched to a gene: 14. Germline CDR1 and CDR2: MNHNS and SASEGT. CDR3: CASSQVGGQTGDGYTF. CDR3 bases: TGTGCCAGCAGTCAAGTTGGGGGCCAGACAGGGGATGGCTACACCTTC.

This clone was observed a single time. The rearrangement uses TRBV13 and TRBJ1-6; TRBD1 matches at 7 bases. V was clipped by 3 bases and J by 4 bases; unmatched bases: 3. The germline V gene has CDR1 PRHDT and CDR2 FYEKMQ (reference sequence). The CDR3 is 15 residues long. As DNA, the CDR3 is TGTGCCAGCAGCTTGGGCAGGGGGTATAATTCACCCCTCCACTTT. Its protein is CASSLGRGYNSPLHF.

V and J are TRBV10-1 and TRBJ2-1, with 10 bases aligning to TRBD2. Germline V gene data show CDR1 as WNHNN and CDR2 as SYGVQD (reference sequence). V was pared by 4 bases and J by 4 bases, with 10 bases of the junction left unmatched. The CDR3 consists of 17 residues. Written as DNA, the CDR3 is TGCGCCAGCAGTGGGAGCGGGAGGGCCCGGGTTTACAATGAGCAGTTCTTC. Amino acid sequence: CASSGSGRARVYNEQFF.

With respect to this clone: Other nucleotide sequences from this sample produce the same CDR3. The chain recombines TRBV12-3 or TRBV12-4 with TRBJ1-5; D is ambiguous. CDR3 length equals 11 residues. The ends were cut back, 4 bases at V and 7 bases at J, with 5 bases in the middle. In nucleotides, the CDR3 is TGTGCCAGCAGTTCGGGACAGCCCCAGCATTTT. Protein: CASSSGQPQHF.

The rearrangement joins TRBV7-3 to TRBJ2-2, with 8 bases aligning to TRBD1. Germline-derived CDR1 and CDR2 are SGHTA and FQGTGA. CDR3 size: 21 residues. V lost 0 bases to trimming and J lost 4 bases; unmatched junction nucleotides: 19. The CDR3 DNA is TGTGCCAGCAGCTTAACTCCCGCAGGGGGCCGAGCGGGCCAGGGCACCGGGGAGCTGTTTTTT. Translation gives CASSLTPAGGRAGQGTGELFF.

The chain is built from TRBV30 and TRBJ1-2; D is unclear. This CDR3 has 14 amino acids. V lost 1 base and J lost 0, with 9 bases in between. Germline CDR1 GTSNPN, CDR2 SVGIG (reference sequence). The CDR3 region is CAWSAQRANYGYTF. The CDR3 DNA reads as TGTGCCTGGAGTGCCCAACGGGCTAACTATGGCTACACCTTC.

This chain connects TRBV3-1 (or the pseudogene TRBV3-2) to TRBJ1-1; TRBD1 might be the D (5 bases). CDR3 length: 15 residues. Germline V gene data show CDR1 as LGHDT and CDR2 as YNNKEL (reference sequence). Deletions cut 4 bases from V and 5 bases from J, with 17 bases between. The CDR3, as DNA: TGTGCCAGCAGCCCACCCGGTGGGGCTGGGACTGAAGCTTTCTTT. Residues: CASSPPGGAGTEAFF.

The genes are TRBV4-2 and TRBJ1-1, with 10 bases lining up with TRBD1. The CDR3 is made up of 17 amino acids. V dropped 6 bases and J dropped 2; count of bases not matched to a gene: 12. Germline loops: CDR1 LGHNA, CDR2 YNFKEQ. As DNA, the CDR3 is TGTGCCAGCAGTTATGGGACAGGGGCCGGCGGAAACACTGAAGCTTTCTTT. This sequence encodes CASSYGTGAGGNTEAFF.

This chain joins TRBV4-1 and TRBJ1-2; 8 bases are a match to TRBD1. The CDR3 is 16 amino acids. The ends lost 1 base at V and 6 bases at J; junction bases unmatched: 10. Germline CDR1 is MGHRA and CDR2 is YSYEKL. Here the CDR3 DNA reads TGCGCCAGCAGCCAAGTTCCGGGGACAGGATTTCATGGCTACACCTTC. Protein: CASSQVPGTGFHGYTF.

The table lists this clone with a count of one. V gene TRBV6-5 combines with J gene TRBJ2-1, with D hard to call. This CDR3 spans 14 amino acids. V lost 10 bases and J 8 bases, leaving 21 bases between the germline ends. CDR1 and CDR2 (germline): MNHEY, SVGAGI. Here the CDR3 DNA reads TGTGCCACCCTTTCCTCAAGACGCCAGGATGAGCAGTTCTTC. Translating it yields CATLSSRRQDEQFF.

The chain links TRBV7-6 to TRBJ1-1; a weak D match, TRBD1 (6 bases). The CDR3 sequence is 13 residues long. The V gene's germline CDR1 is SGHVS and CDR2 FNYEAQ. V was trimmed by 5 bases and J by 4 bases, leaving 11 bases between them. The CDR3 loop reads CASSANRVTEAFF. CDR3 DNA sequence: TGTGCCAGCAGCGCAAACAGGGTCACTGAAGCTTTCTTT.

The genes are TRBV4-1 and TRBJ2-7; TRBD2 matches at 7 bases. The length of the CDR3 is 15 residues. Trimming cost V 2 bases and J 6 bases; bases outside gene matches: 10. Germline assignment: CDR1 MGHRA and CDR2 YSYEKL. CDR3 loop: CASSQTSVRKGEQYF. The CDR3 coding sequence is TGCGCCAGCAGCCAAACTAGCGTGAGAAAGGGCGAGCAGTACTTC.

The chain uses TRBV19 and TRBJ2-7; the match to TRBD2 covers 10 bases. The germline gives CDR1 LNHDA, CDR2 SQIVND (reference sequence). There are 13 residues in the CDR3. The trim removed 4 bases at V and 6 bases at J, leaving 3 bases unmatched. CDR3 coding DNA: TGTGCCAGTAGTAAGCGGGAGGGAGGCGAGCAGTACTTC. Amino acids: CASSKREGGEQYF.

The gene calls are TRBV5-4 and TRBJ1-1; D possibly corresponds to TRBD1 (5 bases). The V and J ends lost 6 bases and 1 base respectively, with 10 bases between them. CDR3 size: 13 residues. CDR1 and CDR2 from the germline V gene are SGHNT and YYREEE (reference sequence). This CDR3 reads CASTAGGNTEAFF. CDR3 sequence (DNA): TGTGCCAGCACCGCGGGGGGGAACACTGAAGCTTTCTTT.

For the CDR3, the DNA is TGTGCCAGCAGTTACTCTTCAGGGTTTGATGGCTACACCTTC. This translates into CASSYSSGFDGYTF. The chain has TRBV6-5 and TRBJ1-2; the D gene is possibly TRBD1 (5 bases). Germline CDR1 reads MNHEY; CDR2 reads SVGAGI. The ends were cut back, 0 bases at V and 6 bases at J, with 11 bases in the middle. The CDR3 totals 14 residues.